The 19 T cell receptor beta chains reported below all come from one sample, sequenced in a study of technical replicates of blood from four donors. This table comes from immunoSEQ multiplex PCR, and its TCRdb copy is limited to in-frame clones, with some not included. The sample lists 75,000 to 100,000 clones, approximately 94% occurring once. Sequencing was carried out using T cells isolated from PBMCs. The receptor source for this set is a human donor in good health.

This chain joins TRBV18 and TRBJ1-4; TRBD1 matches 9 bases. Per germline, CDR1 KGHSH and CDR2 LQKENI. The CDR3 runs 17 residues. V was pared by 5 bases and J by 1 base, with 8 bases of the junction left unmatched. The CDR3 DNA reads TGTGCCAGCTCAATCCAGGACAGGGGACAAACTAATGAAAAACTGTTTTTT. Translation: CASSIQDRGQTNEKLFF. Supplemented by reference TRBV18 and TRBJ1-4, the full variable domain reads NAGVMQNPRHLVRRRGQEARLRCSPMKGHSHVYWYRQLPEEGLKFMVYLQKENIIDESGMPKERFSAEFPKEGPSILRIQQVVRGDSAAYFCASSIQDRGQTNEKLFFGSGTQLSVL.

This chain links TRBV29-1 with TRBJ2-5; 7 bases fit TRBD1. After removal of 5 bases from V and 3 bases from J, the junction contained 3 bases not matched to a gene. Per the germline V gene, CDR1 is SQVTM and CDR2 is ANQGSEA. The length of the CDR3 is 12 residues. The CDR3 is CSVQTGEETQYF. Here the CDR3 DNA reads TGCAGCGTTCAAACAGGGGAAGAGACCCAGTACTTC.

The rearrangement links TRBV5-5 to TRBJ2-7, with TRBD1 matching 10 bases. Germline loops: CDR1 SGHKS, CDR2 YYEKEE (reference sequence). Trimming cost V 4 bases and J 0 bases; bases outside gene matches: 10. This CDR3 comprises 17 residues. DNA for the CDR3: TGTGCCAGCAGCCGGCTCGGGGACAGGGGTTACTCCTACGAGCAGTACTTC. The encoded protein is CASSRLGDRGYSYEQYF.

The chain links TRBV9 to TRBJ2-3; TRBD2 matches at 9 bases. CDR1 is SGDLS, CDR2 YYNGEE, per germline. This CDR3 has 16 residues. V was clipped by 4 bases and J by 6 bases; unmatched bases: 12. DNA for the CDR3: TGTGCCAGCAGCCCTAGCGGGGCCATTAAGTTGGATACGCAGTATTTT. Translated: CASSPSGAIKLDTQYF.

This chain uses TRBV5-4 with TRBJ2-3, with 9 positions matching TRBD2. Germline assignment: CDR1 SGHNT and CDR2 YYREEE (reference sequence). The trim removed 3 bases at V and 0 bases at J, leaving 5 bases unmatched. The CDR3 spans 16 residues. The CDR3 reads CASSYGGGVSTDTQYF. As DNA, the CDR3 is TGTGCCAGCAGCTACGGCGGGGGGGTTAGCACAGATACGCAGTATTTT. Together with reference TRBV5-4 and TRBJ2-3, the CDR3 gives the full variable domain: ETGVTQSPTHLIKTRGQQVTLRCSSQSGHNTVSWYQQALGQGPQFIFQYYREEENGRGNFPPRFSGLQFPNYSSELNVNALELDDSALYLCASSYGGGVSTDTQYFGPGTRLTVL.

Written as DNA, the CDR3 is TGTGCCAGCAGTTTAAGCGGTAGCTCCTACAATGAGCAGTTCTTC. It translates to CASSLSGSSYNEQFF. The chain joins TRBV2 to TRBJ2-1; the D gene is possibly TRBD2 (5 bases). The CDR3 has 15 amino acids. CDR1 SNHLY and CDR2 FYNNEI come from the germline V gene. V was shortened by 5 bases and J by 0 bases, with 11 bases between the two germline ends.

CDR3 coding DNA: TGTGCCAGCGGGGACACGATAAGCCAACCCCAGCATTTT. Its protein is CASGDTISQPQHF. The chain couples TRBV27 to TRBJ1-5; D perhaps matches TRBD1 (6 bases). The germline V gene has CDR1 MNHEY and CDR2 SMNVEV (reference sequence). This CDR3 region has 13 residues. Trimming cost V 8 bases and J 10 bases, with 18 bases left between them.

The J gene is TRBJ2-5, the V gene TRBV4-3; possible D gene TRBD2, 5 bases. V was clipped by 0 bases and J by 2 bases, with 13 bases between them. Germline V gene lookup returns CDR1 LGHNA and CDR2 YSLEER. CDR3 length: 16 residues. CDR3 sequence (DNA): TGCGCCAGCAGCCAAGATGGGATCGGGAAACAAGAGACCCAGTACTTC. Its protein is CASSQDGIGKQETQYF.

The V gene is TRBV7-6, the J gene TRBJ2-5; TRBD2 agrees at 9 bases. The length of the CDR3 is 19 residues. Germline trimming cut 1 base from V and 4 bases from J; bases unmatched to any gene: 16. CDR1 and CDR2 (germline): SGHVS, FNYEAQ. The CDR3 spells CASSLVLRREGLLGETQYF. CDR3 coding DNA: TGTGCCAGCAGCTTAGTATTGCGGCGGGAGGGCCTCTTGGGAGAGACCCAGTACTTC.

This CDR3 is CSVEDVLGGRVNTQYF. In DNA, the CDR3 is TGCAGCGTTGAAGATGTACTCGGCGGGAGGGTAAATACGCAGTATTTT. The V call is TRBV29-1, the J call TRBJ2-3, with 9 bases aligning to TRBD2. With 0 bases clipped from V and 7 bases from J, the junction kept 11 bases outside the gene matches. Looked up from germline, CDR1 is SQVTM and CDR2 is ANQGSEA. CDR3 length: 16 amino acids.

CDR3 sequence reads: CAVRTGGTRTGNTIYF. The CDR3 region has the DNA TGTGCCGTACGGACAGGGGGCACAAGGACTGGAAACACCATATATTTT. The chain combines TRBV28 with TRBJ1-3; TRBD1 matches 11 bases. CDR1 and CDR2 (germline): MDHEN, SYDVKM. The CDR3 is 16 amino acids. V dropped 11 bases and J dropped 2; count of bases not matched to a gene: 11. Full variable domain (missing parts from reference TRBV28 and TRBJ1-3): DVKVTQSSRYLVKRTGEKVFLECVQDMDHENMFWYRQDPGLGLRLIYFSYDVKMKEKGDIPEGYSVSREKKERFSLILESASTNQTSMYLCAVRTGGTRTGNTIYFGEGSWLTVV.

The chain carries TRBV2 and TRBJ2-5; D possibly corresponds to TRBD2 (5 bases). CDR3 length equals 14 residues. The ends were cut back, 6 bases at V and 5 bases at J, with 16 bases in the middle. Per germline, CDR1 SNHLY and CDR2 FYNNEI. This CDR3 is CASRLTYGGETQYF. CDR3 sequence (DNA): TGTGCCAGCAGGCTGACTTACGGAGGTGAGACCCAGTACTTC.

This clone has just one count. This chain connects TRBV7-2 to TRBJ2-1; D is unresolved. The germline CDR1 and CDR2 sequences are SGHTA and FQGNSA. Trimming cost V 0 bases and J 8 bases, with 8 bases left between them. The CDR3 is made up of 13 amino acids. This CDR3 is CASSLAYRDEQFF. CDR3 bases: TGTGCCAGCAGCTTAGCTTATCGCGATGAGCAGTTCTTC.

The chain links TRBV29-1 to TRBJ1-1; maybe TRBD1 (5 bases). V was shortened by 4 bases and J by 1 base, with 7 bases between the two germline ends. There are 12 residues in the CDR3. Germline V gene lookup returns CDR1 SQVTM and CDR2 ANQGSEA. In DNA form, the CDR3 reads TGCAGCGTTGGTGACAGGAACACTGAAGCTTTCTTT. Translation: CSVGDRNTEAFF.

V gene TRBV19 combines with J gene TRBJ2-1; 11 bases match TRBD2. The CDR3 totals 16 residues. Germline values: CDR1 LNHDA, CDR2 SQIVND (reference sequence). V dropped 5 bases and J dropped 4; count of bases not matched to a gene: 7. This CDR3 is CASSQRTSGLYNEQFF. The CDR3 DNA reads as TGTGCCAGTAGTCAACGGACTAGCGGGCTATACAATGAGCAGTTCTTC.

The J gene is TRBJ2-7, the V gene TRBV10-3; unclear D gene. Germline CDR1 and CDR2: ENHRY and SYGVKD. The germline V and J ends were trimmed by 5 bases and 3 bases, with 5 bases remaining between them. The CDR3 contains 11 residues. CDR3 sequence reads: CAISSSYEQYF. CDR3 coding DNA: TGTGCCATCAGTTCGAGCTACGAGCAGTACTTC.

The chain carries TRBV4-1 and TRBJ1-5; D gene uncertain. V lost 0 bases to trimming and J lost 5 bases, with 5 bases between them. Germline CDR1 reads MGHRA; CDR2 reads YSYEKL. CDR3 size: 13 residues. CDR3 protein: CASSQDNHQPQHF. The CDR3 DNA reads as TGCGCCAGCAGCCAAGACAATCATCAGCCCCAGCATTTT.

The chain has TRBV2 and TRBJ1-3; 8 positions match TRBD1. Per the germline V gene, CDR1 is SNHLY and CDR2 is FYNNEI. This CDR3 has 18 residues. Trimming removed 4 bases from V and 0 bases from J; junction bases left unmatched: 11. Written as DNA, the CDR3 is TGTGCCAGCAGTGTGTCCCCAACGGGACAGGTCTCTGGAAACACCATATATTTT. This codes for CASSVSPTGQVSGNTIYF.

The genes are TRBV4-1 and TRBJ2-1, with 8 bases that match TRBD2. Trimming at V came to 4 bases and at J to 0 bases, leaving 5 bases not matched to a gene. CDR3 length: 16 amino acids. CDR1 is MGHRA, CDR2 YSYEKL, per germline. CDR3 DNA sequence: TGCGCCAGCAGCCGGGGACTAGTGATCTCCTACAATGAGCAGTTCTTC. As protein: CASSRGLVISYNEQFF.